A selection of T cell receptor beta chains follows, all from one sample in a study of high-grade serous ovarian cancer treatment subgroups. Here immunoSEQ multiplex PCR was the method, and the copy in TCRdb shows in-frame clones only, minus some. Altogether about 10,000 clones are present, over 65% being singletons, with the ten largest covering 3.5% to 5%. The source material was tumor tissue. These receptors all stem from a human donor with high-grade serous ovarian cancer. CDR3s include the opening cysteine and the closing phenylalanine or tryptophan. D genes are given only for firm matches. Size tells how often a clone was seen (once, few, many) or the class of an expanded clone, and some rows leave it out.

CDR3,DNA,size,J,D,V
CASSSPRTVYEQYF,TGTGCCAGCAGTTCCCCACGGACAGTCTACGAGCAGTACTTC,NA,TRBJ2-7,NA,TRBV28
CASSQSYRGSYEQYF,TGCGCCAGCAGTCAATCGTACAGGGGATCCTACGAGCAGTACTTC,NA,TRBJ2-7,TRBD1,TRBV23-1
CASEGYSGYTF,TGTGCCAGCGAGGGGTATAGTGGCTACACCTTC,few,TRBJ1-2,NA,TRBV9
CASSGGQGYF,TGTGCCAGCAGCGGAGGACAGGGGTACTTC,NA,TRBJ2-7,TRBD1,TRBV2
CACPGTGLEKLFF,TGTGCCTGCCCCGGGACAGGCCTAGAAAAACTGTTTTTT,NA,TRBJ1-4,TRBD1,TRBV30
CASLLRQNTEAFF,TGTGCCAGCCTCTTAAGACAAAACACTGAAGCTTTCTTT,NA,TRBJ1-1,NA,TRBV11-3
CAISITGTGQHEQYF,TGTGCCATCAGCATAACAGGGACAGGGCAGCACGAGCAGTACTTC,NA,TRBJ2-7,TRBD1,TRBV10-3
CSVGLYAGEAFF,TGCAGCGTAGGCCTTTATGCGGGAGAAGCTTTCTTT,once,TRBJ1-1,NA,TRBV29-1
CASTTSGSDSYEQYF,TGTGCCAGCACTACCAGCGGGAGTGATTCCTACGAGCAGTACTTC,NA,TRBJ2-7,TRBD2,TRBV28
CASKRDGSYEQYF,TGTGCCAGCAAAAGGGACGGATCCTACGAGCAGTACTTC,NA,TRBJ2-7,NA,TRBV14
CASSVSLGLAEETQYF,TGTGCCAGCAGCGTAAGCTTGGGACTAGCGGAAGAGACCCAGTACTTC,NA,TRBJ2-5,TRBD2,TRBV9
CASSPGPDNTDTQYF,TGTGCCAGCAGTCCCGGGCCCGATAACACAGATACGCAGTATTTT,once,TRBJ2-3,NA,TRBV6-4
CATADGNQPQHF,TGTGCCACCGCGGACGGGAATCAGCCCCAGCATTTT,NA,TRBJ1-5,NA,TRBV10-3
CASSRLAGRYEQYF,TGTGCCAGCAGTCGACTAGCGGGAAGGTACGAGCAGTACTTC,once,TRBJ2-7,TRBD2,TRBV6-5
CASSPGAGIPGGHEQYF,TGTGCCAGCTCACCGGGGGCAGGGATCCCGGGGGGCCACGAGCAGTACTTC,NA,TRBJ2-7,NA,TRBV18
CASSLAGQGILNEQFF,TGTGCCAGCAGCCTGGCGGGACAGGGGATTCTCAATGAGCAGTTCTTC,NA,TRBJ2-1,TRBD1,TRBV4-2
CASKRQGPYEQYF,TGTGCCAGCAAGAGACAGGGGCCCTACGAGCAGTACTTC,few,TRBJ2-7,TRBD1,TRBV27
CSVSTSGTINTEAFF,TGCAGCGTCAGCACGTCCGGGACAATTAACACTGAAGCTTTCTTT,NA,TRBJ1-1,NA,TRBV29-1
CASSQEGQGGHQPQHF,TGTGCCAGCAGCCAAGAAGGACAGGGAGGCCATCAGCCCCAGCATTTT,NA,TRBJ1-5,TRBD1,TRBV4-2
CASSPRTSGEGRTDTQYF,TGTGCCAGCTCACCACGGACTAGCGGAGAAGGACGCACAGATACGCAGTATTTT,NA,TRBJ2-3,TRBD2,TRBV18
CASSLGLNEQFF,TGTGCCAGCAGTTTAGGGTTGAATGAGCAGTTCTTC,NA,TRBJ2-1,NA,TRBV7-3
CASSPPAGAAYEQYF,TGTGCCAGCTCACCACCTGCAGGAGCGGCCTACGAGCAGTACTTC,NA,TRBJ2-7,NA,TRBV18
CASSASGQPTYEQYF,TGTGCCAGCAGCGCCTCGGGACAGCCTACCTACGAGCAGTACTTC,NA,TRBJ2-7,TRBD1,TRBV11-2
CASSSTGANQPQHF,TGTGCCAGCAGCTCGACAGGGGCCAATCAGCCCCAGCATTTT,NA,TRBJ1-5,TRBD1,TRBV7-3
CASSGLAQTYEQYF,TGTGCCAGCAGCGGACTAGCCCAGACCTACGAGCAGTACTTC,NA,TRBJ2-7,TRBD2,TRBV5-4
CASSSSGRGDTQYF,TGTGCCAGCAGCTCGAGCGGGAGGGGAGATACGCAGTATTTT,once,TRBJ2-3,TRBD2,TRBV5-3
CASSFATSGNTIYF,TGTGCCAGCAGCTTCGCAACCTCTGGAAACACCATATATTTT,NA,TRBJ1-3,NA,TRBV11-3
CASSYNLDYEQYF,TGTGCCAGCAGTTATAATCTGGACTACGAGCAGTACTTC,few,TRBJ2-7,NA,TRBV6-5
CASSQGAGGSYEQYF,TGTGCCAGCAGCCAAGGGGCGGGAGGATCCTACGAGCAGTACTTC,NA,TRBJ2-7,TRBD2,TRBV4-2
CASSFSPGDTQYF,TGTGCCAGCAGTTTTTCCCCGGGAGATACGCAGTATTTT,NA,TRBJ2-3,NA,TRBV7-2
CASSEAQGDGYTF,TGTGCCAGCAGTGAAGCCCAGGGGGATGGCTACACCTTC,NA,TRBJ1-2,TRBD1,TRBV2
CASSRREGRQEAFF,TGTGCCAGCAGTCGAAGGGAAGGGCGGCAAGAAGCTTTCTTT,once,TRBJ1-1,NA,TRBV11-2
CASSYSRQGTYEQYF,TGTGCCAGCAGTTACTCCCGACAGGGAACCTACGAGCAGTACTTC,medium-sized,TRBJ2-7,TRBD1,TRBV6-5
CASSLFWTGDRGYTF,TGTGCCAGCAGCTTGTTTTGGACAGGGGATCGCGGCTACACCTTC,NA,TRBJ1-2,TRBD1,TRBV5-6
CASSLVVNTEAFF,TGTGCCAGCAGCTTAGTTGTGAACACTGAAGCTTTCTTT,NA,TRBJ1-1,NA,TRBV11-3
CASSRDTYEQYF,TGTGCCAGCAGCCGGGACACCTACGAGCAGTACTTC,NA,TRBJ2-7,NA,TRBV7-2
CASSSTYQRKTNTGELFF,TGTGCCAGCAGCTCAACCTATCAGAGGAAGACGAACACCGGGGAGCTGTTTTTT,NA,TRBJ2-2,NA,TRBV7-9
CASSSQGSSYEQYF,TGCGCCAGCAGCTCCCAGGGGAGCTCCTACGAGCAGTACTTC,NA,TRBJ2-7,NA,TRBV5-1
CASSLNPAGANVLTF,TGTGCCAGCAGCTTAAACCCGGCTGGGGCCAACGTCCTGACTTTC,NA,TRBJ2-6,NA,TRBV7-3
CASSSGTANTGELFF,TGTGCCAGCAGCTCCGGGACAGCCAACACCGGGGAGCTGTTTTTT,NA,TRBJ2-2,TRBD1,TRBV7-6
CASSQDREETQYF,TGCGCCAGCAGCCAGGACCGCGAGGAGACCCAGTACTTC,NA,TRBJ2-5,NA,TRBV4-3
CASKNNEKLFF,TGTGCCAGCAAAAACAATGAAAAACTGTTTTTT,few,TRBJ1-4,NA,TRBV7-9
CASSLAIGLAQETQYF,TGTGCCAGCAGCTTAGCGATTGGACTAGCCCAAGAGACCCAGTACTTC,NA,TRBJ2-5,TRBD2,TRBV7-2
CASSHPVAGSSYNEQFF,TGTGCCAGCAGCCATCCTGTAGCGGGTAGCTCCTACAATGAGCAGTTCTTC,NA,TRBJ2-1,TRBD2,TRBV4-2
CASSSYPSGTYNEQFF,TGTGCCAGCAGCTCCTACCCCAGCGGGACCTACAATGAGCAGTTCTTC,NA,TRBJ2-1,TRBD2,TRBV13
CASSEDSEQGHTGELFF,TGTGCCAGCAGTGAAGATTCCGAACAGGGGCACACCGGGGAGCTGTTTTTT,few,TRBJ2-2,TRBD1,TRBV25-1
CASSLGSREALEAFF,TGTGCCAGCAGCTTAGGGTCCAGAGAAGCTCTAGAAGCTTTCTTT,NA,TRBJ1-1,NA,TRBV7-2
CASSLAYLNHEQFF,TGTGCCAGCAGCTTAGCTTACCTTAACCATGAGCAGTTCTTC,NA,TRBJ2-1,NA,TRBV7-9
CASIGRGGYEQYF,TGTGCCAGTATAGGAAGAGGAGGCTACGAGCAGTACTTC,few,TRBJ2-7,NA,TRBV19
CASRSPGGGYEQYF,TGTGCCAGCAGGTCCCCCGGGGGAGGGTACGAGCAGTACTTC,NA,TRBJ2-7,TRBD2,TRBV28
CASIFPAGRSNEQFF,TGTGCCAGCATTTTCCCGGCGGGAAGGTCCAATGAGCAGTTCTTC,NA,TRBJ2-1,NA,TRBV9
CASSLQGATETQYF,TGTGCCAGCAGCCTTCAAGGGGCGACCGAGACCCAGTACTTC,NA,TRBJ2-5,NA,TRBV5-4
CASSPPGLAGGYEQYF,TGTGCCAGCAGTCCACCGGGACTAGCGGGAGGATACGAGCAGTACTTC,few,TRBJ2-7,TRBD2,TRBV27